The sequence of this TCR beta chain was determined in a study of cytomegalovirus exposure and HLA in healthy donors. Study-level points and caveats: Later analysis associated a missense DCLRE1C variant with TCR beta V- and J-gene trimming.

Primers included in the PCR were 60 Vbeta and 13 Jbeta primers. Some clones are missing from TCRdb's copy, which holds only in-frame ones; the method was immunoSEQ multiplex PCR. This sample yields about 130,000 clones, of which around 80% are seen a single time; approximately 4.3% belongs to the top ten. Details on this clone: The antigen is not known.

The sequencing sample was made of PBMCs. This receptor was obtained from a man aged 25 to 40 in good health.

The CDR3 loop is CASSIGGTGTGELFF. As DNA, the CDR3 is TGTGCCAGTAGTATAGGGGGGACAGGCACCGGGGAGCTGTTTTTT. V gene TRBV19 combines with J gene TRBJ2-2; 8 nucleotides match TRBD1. J gave up 4 bases and V 1 base, and 2 bases lay outside the gene matches. This CDR3 is 15 amino acids long. Looked up from germline, CDR1 is LNHDA and CDR2 is SQIVND (reference sequence).